The 23 T cell receptor beta chains below all came from one sample that was sequenced in a study of blood T cell repertoires in COVID-19. Sequencing used immunoSEQ multiplex PCR; TCRdb keeps in-frame clones, though not all of them. The sample records approximately 300,000 clones, about 89% being singletons. Sequencing was done on a sample of peripheral blood. The receptors derive from a man aged 18-30 years who had recovered from COVID-19.

The CDR3, as DNA: TGTGCCAGCAGTCAGGGGGGAGCCAACTATGGCTACACCTTC. This gives the protein CASSQGGANYGYTF. This chain links TRBV6-2 or TRBV6-3 with TRBJ1-2, with 7 bases matching TRBD1. The germline V gene has CDR1 MNHEY and CDR2 SVGEGT. Germline trimming cut 5 bases from V and 2 bases from J; bases unmatched to any gene: 5. The CDR3 has 14 residues.

The J gene is TRBJ2-2, the V gene TRBV9; D might be TRBD2 (6 bases). The CDR3 spans 13 residues. CDR1 is SGDLS, CDR2 YYNGEE, per germline. Trimming pared 10 bases from V and 7 bases from J, leaving 17 bases between. This CDR3 is CASTEGLGGELFF. DNA for the CDR3: TGTGCCTCCACGGAGGGGCTGGGCGGGGAGCTGTTTTTT.

The V gene is TRBV4-1, the J gene TRBJ1-2, with D unresolved. From germline, CDR1 is MGHRA and CDR2 YSYEKL. The germline V and J ends were trimmed by 0 bases and 5 bases, with 7 bases remaining between them. The CDR3 totals 13 residues. CDR3 DNA sequence: TGCGCCAGCAGCCAAGATTGGAGGTATGGCTACACCTTC. Amino acids: CASSQDWRYGYTF.

This clone occurred once. The rearrangement joins TRBV6-2 or TRBV6-3 to TRBJ2-5, with TRBD2 matching over 12 bases. Trimming took 5 bases from V and 5 from J; bases not matched to a gene: 3. The CDR3 is 14 amino acids. Per the germline V gene, CDR1 is MNHEY and CDR2 is SVGEGT. This CDR3 is CASSGGLAGETQYF. CDR3 bases: TGTGCCAGCAGTGGAGGACTAGCGGGGGAGACCCAGTACTTC.

The chain combines TRBV27 with TRBJ2-1, with unresolved D. CDR1 is MNHEY and CDR2 is SMNVEV in the germline V gene (reference sequence). The length of the CDR3 is 12 residues. Trimming shortened V by 5 bases and J by 5 bases, and 7 bases separated the two germline ends. CDR3 nucleotides: TGTGCCAGCAGTGCAGAAAACAATGAGCAGTTCTTC. Protein sequence: CASSAENNEQFF.

The rearrangement links TRBV24-1 to TRBJ2-3; TRBD1 matches at 11 bases. Looked up from germline, CDR1 is KGHDR and CDR2 is SFDVKD. Unmatched junction bases numbered 5, after V lost 3 bases and J lost 4 bases. This CDR3 has 16 amino acids. The CDR3 region has the DNA TGTGCCACCAGTGATCCCGGGACAGGGGGTTCAGATACGCAGTATTTT. This sequence encodes CATSDPGTGGSDTQYF.

This sequence joins TRBV4-3 and TRBJ1-2; perhaps TRBD1 as D (5 bases). Germline V gene data show CDR1 as LGHNA and CDR2 as YSLEER. Trimming stripped 0 bases from V and 4 bases from J, with 18 bases between. The CDR3 runs to 17 residues. CDR3 sequence reads: CASSQDRQTERIYGYTF. The CDR3 nucleotides read TGCGCCAGCAGCCAAGATAGGCAGACAGAGAGAATCTATGGCTACACCTTC.

The rearrangement joins TRBV9 to TRBJ1-4; 8 bases line up with TRBD1. The CDR3 loop spans 13 amino acids. J lost 8 bases, V lost 3 bases, and 3 bases had no gene match. Germline CDR1 SGDLS, CDR2 YYNGEE. The CDR3 sequence: CASSAGDREKLFF. The DNA for the CDR3 is TGTGCCAGCAGCGCGGGGGACAGGGAAAAACTGTTTTTT.

The chain recombines TRBV30 with TRBJ2-1, with D unresolved. Germline-derived CDR1 and CDR2 are GTSNPN and SVGIG (reference sequence). The CDR3 has 11 amino acids. V was cut by 0 bases and J by 8 bases, with 5 bases left in between. The CDR3 spells CAWSVYDEQFF. As DNA, the CDR3 is TGTGCCTGGAGTGTATATGATGAGCAGTTCTTC.

The chain recombines TRBV6-5 with TRBJ1-4; 7 bases align to TRBD1. With 2 bases clipped from V and 7 bases from J, the junction kept 4 bases outside the gene matches. The CDR3 has 14 amino acids. In germline, CDR1 is MNHEY, CDR2 SVGAGI. The CDR3 spells CASSYVRGIEKLFF. In DNA form, the CDR3 reads TGTGCCAGCAGTTACGTCAGGGGGATTGAAAAACTGTTTTTT.

The chain joins TRBV29-1 to TRBJ1-2; TRBD1 might be the D (5 bases). Germline V lookup: CDR1 SQVTM, CDR2 ANQGSEA. V was trimmed by 4 bases and J by 1 base, leaving 10 bases between them. This CDR3 is 13 amino acids long. The DNA for the CDR3 is TGCAGCGTTGTTTCGGGGGATAACTATGGCTACACCTTC. This sequence encodes CSVVSGDNYGYTF. The whole variable domain, filled in from reference TRBV29-1 and TRBJ1-2, reads SAVISQKPSRDICQRGTSLTIQCQVDSQVTMMFWYRQQPGQSLTLIATANQGSEATYESGFVIDKFPISRPNLTFSTLTVSNMSPEDSSIYLCSVVSGDNYGYTFGSGTRLTVV.

J is TRBJ1-1 and V is TRBV24-1; a weak D match, TRBD1 (5 bases). Trimming removed 4 bases at V and 7 bases at J, with 15 bases between. The CDR3 loop spans 14 amino acids. Germline V lookup: CDR1 KGHDR, CDR2 SFDVKD. In nucleotides, the CDR3 is TGTGCCACCAGTGAGACAGAGACATCGGTTGAAGCTTTCTTT. This codes for CATSETETSVEAFF.

CDR3 region: CASSLGAGYAYGYTF. Here the CDR3 DNA reads TGTGCCAGCAGCTTGGGGGCAGGGTATGCGTATGGCTACACCTTC. This sequence joins TRBV5-8 and TRBJ1-2; tentative D call: TRBD1 (5 bases). Between the trimmed V and J ends, which lost 0 bases and 5 bases, there was a span of 14 bases. The CDR3 has 15 residues. In germline, CDR1 is SGHTS, CDR2 YDEGEE.

The chain carries TRBV15 and TRBJ1-5; D perhaps matches TRBD1 (5 bases). There are 17 residues in the CDR3. Germline assignment: CDR1 LNHNV and CDR2 YYDKDF (reference sequence). The V gene lost 1 base and the J gene lost 0 bases, with 13 bases spanning the gap. In DNA, the CDR3 is TGTGCCACCAGCAGAGCACGCGACAGTAATAGCAATCAGCCCCAGCATTTT. Encoded protein: CATSRARDSNSNQPQHF. The entire variable domain, with the rest obtained from reference TRBV15 and TRBJ1-5, is as follows: DAMVIQNPRYQVTQFGKPVTLSCSQTLNHNVMYWYQQKSSQAPKLLFHYYDKDFNNEADTPDNFQSRRPNTSFCFLDIRSPGLGDTAMYLCATSRARDSNSNQPQHFGDGTRLSIL.

This chain uses TRBV3-1 (or the pseudogene TRBV3-2) with TRBJ2-2; 10 nucleotides line up with TRBD1. Unmatched junction bases numbered 4, after V lost 3 bases and J lost 6 bases. Germline lookup yields CDR1 LGHDT and CDR2 YNNKEL (reference sequence). This CDR3 spans 15 amino acids. The CDR3 DNA is TGTGCCAGCAGCCACGGGACAGGGGAATCCGGGGAGCTGTTTTTT. It specifies CASSHGTGESGELFF.

The rearrangement links TRBV11-3 to TRBJ2-1, with 8 bases aligning to TRBD2. The junction had 12 bases not matched to a gene; V was cut back by 5 bases and J by 6 bases. Germline CDR1 reads SGHNT; CDR2 reads YENEEA. CDR3 size: 16 residues. CDR3 sequence: CASSPRGAGGLNEQFF. CDR3 in DNA: TGTGCCAGCAGCCCAAGGGGGGCGGGGGGCCTCAATGAGCAGTTCTTC. Drawing the rest from reference TRBV11-3 and TRBJ2-1, the complete variable domain is EAGVVQSPRYKIIEKKQPVAFWCNPISGHNTLYWYLQNLGQGPELLIRYENEEAVDDSQLPKDRFSAERLKGVDSTLKIQPAELGDSAVYLCASSPRGAGGLNEQFFGPGTRLTVL.

This rearrangement joins TRBV4-2 to TRBJ2-7; D might be TRBD2 (5 bases). Germline loops: CDR1 LGHNA, CDR2 YNFKEQ. Trimming cost V 5 bases and J 6 bases, with 11 bases left between them. The CDR3 extends over 12 amino acids. In DNA form, the CDR3 reads TGTGCCAGCAGCTCGGACTCAGGCGAGCAGTACTTC. Translated: CASSSDSGEQYF.

This rearrangement joins TRBV11-1 to TRBJ1-1, with a tentative D call TRBD1 (5 bases). Trimming stripped 5 bases from V and 0 bases from J, with 16 bases between. The CDR3 extends over 16 amino acids. CDR1 is SGHAT and CDR2 is FQDESV in the germline V gene (reference sequence). CDR3 sequence: CASSPGPQRMNTEAFF. The CDR3 DNA sequence: TGTGCCAGCAGCCCAGGGCCCCAACGGATGAACACTGAAGCTTTCTTT.

CDR3 sequence (DNA): TGTGCCAGCAGTGAGGCGGGGGGCTCCTACAATGAGCAGTTCTTC. It specifies CASSEAGGSYNEQFF. J is TRBJ2-1 and V is TRBV6-4, with 8 bases identical to TRBD2. The length of the CDR3 is 15 residues. Per germline, CDR1 MRHNA and CDR2 SNTAGT. V was pared by 3 bases and J by 0 bases, with 1 base of the junction left unmatched.

The chain is built from TRBV18 and TRBJ2-3; a weak D match, TRBD2 (5 bases). The CDR3 loop spans 15 amino acids. The germline gives CDR1 KGHSH, CDR2 LQKENI. The V and J ends lost 1 base and 0 bases respectively, with 8 bases between them. The CDR3, as DNA: TGTGCCAGCTCACCACAGAGGGCTAGCACAGATACGCAGTATTTT. Translating gives CASSPQRASTDTQYF.

The chain combines TRBV7-3 with TRBJ2-3; D is ambiguous. Germline lookup yields CDR1 SGHTA and CDR2 FQGTGA. Trimming shortened V by 0 bases and J by 1 base, and 5 bases separated the two germline ends. This CDR3 comprises 14 residues. The CDR3 coding sequence is TGTGCCAGCAGCTTAACGCTAGGCACAGATACGCAGTATTTT. Translated, it gives CASSLTLGTDTQYF. The full variable domain, its missing parts supplied by reference TRBV7-3 and TRBJ2-3, is GAGVSQTPSNKVTEKGKYVELRCDPISGHTALYWYRQSLGQGPEFLIYFQGTGAADDSGLPNDRFFAVRPEGSVSTLKIQRTERGDSAVYLCASSLTLGTDTQYFGPGTRLTVL.

The V and J genes are TRBV6-5 and TRBJ2-7, with 9 nucleotides matching TRBD1. The CDR3 is made up of 15 amino acids. The germline gives CDR1 MNHEY, CDR2 SVGAGI. V lost 6 bases and J lost 3; bases outside the gene matches: 9. The DNA of the CDR3 is TGTGCCAGCAGCGAGAGGACAGGGGACTTCTACGAGCAGTACTTC. Its translation is CASSERTGDFYEQYF.

This sequence joins TRBV7-3 and TRBJ1-5, with a weak D call TRBD1 (5 bases). The CDR3 runs 17 residues. CDR1 and CDR2 (germline): SGHTA, FQGTGA. V was trimmed by 2 bases and J by 1 base, leaving 15 bases between them. The CDR3: CASSLVPGGVSNQPQHF. The CDR3 DNA reads TGTGCCAGCAGCTTAGTACCGGGAGGGGTAAGCAATCAGCCCCAGCATTTT.